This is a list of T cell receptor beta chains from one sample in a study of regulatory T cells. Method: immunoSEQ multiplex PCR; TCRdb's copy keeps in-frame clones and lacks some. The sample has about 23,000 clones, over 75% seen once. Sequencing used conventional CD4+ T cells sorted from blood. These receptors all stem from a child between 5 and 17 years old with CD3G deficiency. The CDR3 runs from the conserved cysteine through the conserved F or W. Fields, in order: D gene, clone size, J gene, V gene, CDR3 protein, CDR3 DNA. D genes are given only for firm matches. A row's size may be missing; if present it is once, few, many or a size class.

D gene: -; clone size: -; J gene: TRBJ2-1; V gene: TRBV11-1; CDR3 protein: CASSLVGNEQFF; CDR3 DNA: TGTGCCAGCAGCTTAGTTGGGAACGAGCAGTTCTTC
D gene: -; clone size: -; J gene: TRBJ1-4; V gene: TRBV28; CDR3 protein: CASSPPGRGEKLFF; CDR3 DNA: TGTGCCAGCAGCCCACCGGGACGTGGGGAAAAACTGTTTTTT
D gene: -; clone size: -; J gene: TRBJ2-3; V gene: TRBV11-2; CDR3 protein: CASSLGRLLATDTQYF; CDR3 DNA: TGTGCCAGCAGCTTAGGGAGATTATTAGCGACAGATACGCAGTATTTT
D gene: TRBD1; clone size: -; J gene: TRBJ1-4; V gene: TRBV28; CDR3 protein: CASTGGGFNNEKLFF; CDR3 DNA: TGTGCCAGCACCGGAGGGGGCTTTAATAATGAAAAACTGTTTTTT
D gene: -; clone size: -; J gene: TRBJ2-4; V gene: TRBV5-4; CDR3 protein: CASPDIAKNIQYF; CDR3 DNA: TGTGCCAGCCCGGATATAGCCAAAAACATTCAGTACTTC
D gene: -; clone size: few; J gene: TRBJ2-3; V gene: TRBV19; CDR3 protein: CASSPDGRGTDTQYF; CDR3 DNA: TGTGCCAGTAGTCCCGATGGCAGGGGAACAGATACGCAGTATTTT
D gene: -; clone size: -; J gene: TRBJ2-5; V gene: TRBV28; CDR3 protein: CASSHAGGGETQYF; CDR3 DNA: TGTGCCAGCAGCCATGCAGGAGGAGGCGAGACCCAGTACTTC
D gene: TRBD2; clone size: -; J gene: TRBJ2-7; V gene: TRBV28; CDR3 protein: CASSERDRGSYEQYF; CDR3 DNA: TGTGCCAGCAGTGAGCGGGACCGGGGCTCCTACGAGCAGTACTTC
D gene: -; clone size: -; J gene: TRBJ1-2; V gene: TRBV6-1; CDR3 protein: CASSGHGYTF; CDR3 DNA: TGTGCCAGCAGTGGACATGGCTACACCTTC
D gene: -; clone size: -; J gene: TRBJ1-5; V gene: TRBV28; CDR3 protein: CASSAGARGRQPQHF; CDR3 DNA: TGTGCCAGCAGTGCCGGGGCTCGGGGACGACAGCCCCAGCATTTT
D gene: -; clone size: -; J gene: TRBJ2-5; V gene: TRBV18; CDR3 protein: CASSPQIGGETQYF; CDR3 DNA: TGTGCCAGCTCACCACAGATTGGGGGAGAGACCCAGTACTTC
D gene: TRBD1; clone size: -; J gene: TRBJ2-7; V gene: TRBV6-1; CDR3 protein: CASSGGTGVYEQYF; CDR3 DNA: TGTGCCAGCAGTGGGGGGACAGGGGTTTACGAGCAGTACTTC
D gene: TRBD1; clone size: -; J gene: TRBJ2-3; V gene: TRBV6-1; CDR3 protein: CASSDSGQGGRDTQYF; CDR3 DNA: TGTGCCAGCAGTGATAGTGGACAGGGGGGAAGAGATACGCAGTATTTT
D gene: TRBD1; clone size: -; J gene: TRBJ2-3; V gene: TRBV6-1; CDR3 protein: CASRTGFDTQYF; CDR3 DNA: TGTGCCAGCAGGACAGGGTTTGATACGCAGTATTTT
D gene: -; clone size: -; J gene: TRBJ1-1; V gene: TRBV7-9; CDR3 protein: CASSLGQAKAFF; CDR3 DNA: TGTGCCAGCAGCTTAGGACAGGCGAAAGCTTTCTTT
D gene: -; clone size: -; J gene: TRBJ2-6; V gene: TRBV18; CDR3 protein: CASSPTSGANVLTF; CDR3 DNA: TGTGCCAGCTCACCCACGTCTGGGGCCAACGTCCTGACTTTC
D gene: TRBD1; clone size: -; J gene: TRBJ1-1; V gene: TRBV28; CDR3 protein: CASSFRGRKTEAFF; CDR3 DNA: TGTGCCAGCAGTTTCAGGGGGCGGAAGACTGAAGCTTTCTTT
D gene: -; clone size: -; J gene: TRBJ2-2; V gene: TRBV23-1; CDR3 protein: CASSQSHRANTGELFF; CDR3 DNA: TGCGCCAGCAGTCAATCGCACAGGGCGAACACCGGGGAGCTGTTTTTT
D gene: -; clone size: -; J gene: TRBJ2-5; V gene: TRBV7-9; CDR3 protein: CASSLAAGIQETQYF; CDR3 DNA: TGTGCCAGCAGCTTAGCGGCGGGGATTCAAGAGACCCAGTACTTC
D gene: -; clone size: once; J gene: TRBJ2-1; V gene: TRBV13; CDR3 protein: CASSLTSPERFNEQFF; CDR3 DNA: TGTGCCAGCAGCTTAACTAGCCCCGAACGGTTCAATGAGCAGTTCTTC
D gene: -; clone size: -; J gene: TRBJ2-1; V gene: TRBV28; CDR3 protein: CASSLWSPGVYNEQFF; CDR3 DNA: TGTGCCAGCAGTTTATGGTCCCCGGGGGTCTACAATGAGCAGTTCTTC
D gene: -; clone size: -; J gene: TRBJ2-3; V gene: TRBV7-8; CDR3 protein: CASSPLMRTDTQYF; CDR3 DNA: TGTGCCAGCAGCCCGCTCATGCGCACAGATACGCAGTATTTT
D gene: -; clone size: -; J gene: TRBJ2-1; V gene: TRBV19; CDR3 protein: CASSMDSTYNEQFF; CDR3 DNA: TGTGCCAGTAGTATGGACAGCACCTACAATGAGCAGTTCTTC
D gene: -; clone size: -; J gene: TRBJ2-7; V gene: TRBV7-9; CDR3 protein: CASSLGANTYEQYF; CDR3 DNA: TGTGCCAGCAGCTTAGGAGCCAATACCTACGAGCAGTACTTC
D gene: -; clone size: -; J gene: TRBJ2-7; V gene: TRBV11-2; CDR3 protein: CASSLDLAGTYEQYF; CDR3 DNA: TGTGCCAGCAGCTTAGATCTGGCGGGAACCTACGAGCAGTACTTC
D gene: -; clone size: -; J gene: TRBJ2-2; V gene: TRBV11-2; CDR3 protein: CASSSWGALTGELFF; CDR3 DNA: TGTGCCAGCAGCTCTTGGGGGGCTCTCACCGGGGAGCTGTTTTTT
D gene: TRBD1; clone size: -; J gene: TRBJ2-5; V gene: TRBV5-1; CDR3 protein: CASSLASGTGGRETQYF; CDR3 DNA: TGCGCCAGCAGCTTGGCTTCCGGGACAGGGGGGCGAGAGACCCAGTACTTC
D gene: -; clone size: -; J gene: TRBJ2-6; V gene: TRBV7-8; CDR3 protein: CASSFGIRNSGANVLTF; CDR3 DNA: TGTGCCAGCAGCTTTGGGATTAGGAACTCTGGGGCCAACGTCCTGACTTTC
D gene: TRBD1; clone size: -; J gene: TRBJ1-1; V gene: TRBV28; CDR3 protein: CASRRRGRSTEAFF; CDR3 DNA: TGTGCCAGCAGACGCAGGGGGCGCAGCACTGAAGCTTTCTTT
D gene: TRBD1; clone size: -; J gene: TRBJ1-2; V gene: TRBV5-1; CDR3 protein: CASSSSGTGWGGYTF; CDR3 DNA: TGCGCCAGCAGCTCGTCCGGGACAGGATGGGGCGGCTACACCTTC
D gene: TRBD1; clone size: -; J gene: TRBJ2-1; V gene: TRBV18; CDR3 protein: CASSPGQGARNEQFF; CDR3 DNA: TGTGCCAGCTCCCCGGGACAGGGGGCCCGCAATGAGCAGTTCTTC
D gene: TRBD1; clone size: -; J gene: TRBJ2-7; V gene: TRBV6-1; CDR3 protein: CASRGTGTYEQYF; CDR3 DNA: TGTGCCAGCAGAGGGACAGGGACCTACGAGCAGTACTTC
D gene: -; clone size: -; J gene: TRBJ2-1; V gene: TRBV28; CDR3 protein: CASSRRAAWAHEQFF; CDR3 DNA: TGTGCCAGCAGCCGACGGGCAGCCTGGGCCCATGAGCAGTTCTTC
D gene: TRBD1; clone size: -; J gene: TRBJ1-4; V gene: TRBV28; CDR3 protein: CASSPGTGKRGDEKLFF; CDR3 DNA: TGTGCCAGCAGTCCCGGGACAGGGAAGAGAGGAGATGAAAAACTGTTTTTT
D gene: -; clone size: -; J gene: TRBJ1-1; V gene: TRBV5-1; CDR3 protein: CASSSSGVGTEAFF; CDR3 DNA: TGCGCCAGCAGCTCCTCAGGGGTCGGCACTGAAGCTTTCTTT
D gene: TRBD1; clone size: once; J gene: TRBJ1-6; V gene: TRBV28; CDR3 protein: CATGQGTSPLHF; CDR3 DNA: TGTGCCACCGGACAGGGGACCTCACCCCTCCACTTT
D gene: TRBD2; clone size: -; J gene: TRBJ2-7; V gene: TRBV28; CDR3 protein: CASSLPQGSGEPIEQYF; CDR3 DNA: TGTGCCAGCAGTTTACCCCAGGGTAGCGGGGAGCCTATCGAGCAGTACTTC
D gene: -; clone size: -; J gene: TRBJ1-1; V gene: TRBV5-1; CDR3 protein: CASSQGSVNTEAFF; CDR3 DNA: TGCGCCAGCTCGCAGGGTTCGGTGAACACTGAAGCTTTCTTT
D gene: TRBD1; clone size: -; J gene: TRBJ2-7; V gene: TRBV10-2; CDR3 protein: CASSEYRGSEQYF; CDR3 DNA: TGCGCCAGCAGTGAGTACAGGGGGAGCGAGCAGTACTTC
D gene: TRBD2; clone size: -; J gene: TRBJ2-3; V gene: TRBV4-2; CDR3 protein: CASSQDPGTSGANSTDTQYF; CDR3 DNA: TGTGCCAGCAGCCAAGATCCGGGGACTAGCGGGGCCAATTCCACAGATACGCAGTATTTT